Below, 31 T cell receptor beta chains from the same sample are listed, as sequenced in a study of beta chain features in type 1 diabetes. No antigen has been identified for these receptors. Whole-study results and caveats: Among patients with Type 1 diabetes, TCRB CDR3s were moderately but significantly shorter in every one of the four CD4+ subsets.

Of the isolated RNA, all was reverse transcribed, and so the sequenced material was expressed TCRB transcripts. This table comes from immunoSEQ multiplex PCR, and its TCRdb copy is limited to in-frame clones, with some not included. The data show approximately 150,000 clones, approximately 13% seen once. Sequencing used central memory CD4+ T cells from blood. These receptors all come from a man younger than 35 with type 1 diabetes.

This chain joins TRBV28 and TRBJ2-7; 9 bases agree with TRBD2. J gave up 1 base and V 2 bases, and 3 bases lay outside the gene matches. The CDR3 spans 15 residues. In germline, CDR1 is MDHEN, CDR2 SYDVKM. The CDR3 reads CASSLPSGNSYEQYF. CDR3 nucleotide sequence: TGTGCCAGCAGTTTACCTAGCGGGAATTCCTACGAGCAGTACTTC.

Only a few counts were recorded for this clone. The chain links TRBV27 to TRBJ1-6, with 10 bases aligning to TRBD1. Germline V gene sequence: CDR1 MNHEY, CDR2 SMNVEV (reference sequence). The CDR3 spans 15 residues. V gave up 2 bases and J gave up 10 bases; unmatched junction bases: 5. CDR3 loop: CASSLLTGGGSPLHF. CDR3 coding DNA: TGTGCCAGCAGTTTACTGACAGGGGGCGGATCACCCCTCCACTTT.

The V gene is TRBV4-1, the J gene TRBJ1-1, with D hard to call. Trimming pared 5 bases from V and 8 bases from J, leaving 15 bases between. Germline-derived CDR1 and CDR2 are MGHRA and YSYEKL. The CDR3 length is 13 residues. CDR3: CASSFGEGGEAFF. In DNA form, the CDR3 reads TGCGCCAGCAGCTTTGGGGAGGGCGGGGAAGCTTTCTTT.

The chain combines TRBV29-1 with TRBJ2-3, with TRBD1 identical over 8 bases. Unmatched junction bases numbered 8, after V lost 6 bases and J lost 3 bases. The CDR3 consists of 14 residues. Germline V CDR1 and CDR2: SQVTM, ANQGSEA. The CDR3 DNA reads TGCAGCGTAGCCCGACAGGGGCTTACAGATACGCAGTATTTT. Protein product: CSVARQGLTDTQYF.

CDR3 sequence reads: CSGYRGNEQFF. CDR3 in DNA: TGCAGCGGGTACAGGGGAAATGAGCAGTTCTTC. The chain links TRBV29-1 to TRBJ2-1, with 7 bases identical to TRBD1. The germline CDR1 and CDR2 sequences are SQVTM and ANQGSEA. V gave up 7 bases and J gave up 7 bases; unmatched junction bases: 4. The CDR3 extends over 11 amino acids.

This clone has only a few counts. The rearrangement joins TRBV4-1 to TRBJ2-3; unclear D gene. This CDR3 is built from 13 residues. Trimming took 3 bases from V and 3 from J, leaving 7 bases between them. From germline, CDR1 is MGHRA and CDR2 YSYEKL. The CDR3 sequence is CASSHPHTDTQYF. The CDR3 DNA sequence: TGCGCCAGCAGCCATCCTCATACAGATACGCAGTATTTT.

This clone has more than one count but fewer than ten. The V gene is TRBV5-4, the J gene TRBJ1-6; 10 bases are shared with TRBD1. From germline, CDR1 is SGHNT and CDR2 YYREEE (reference sequence). Trimming took 4 bases from V and 7 from J; bases not matched to a gene: 8. The CDR3 contains 16 residues. Written as DNA, the CDR3 is TGTGCCAGCAGCGCGGGGAGGGACAGGGGAAATTCACCCCTCCACTTT. Protein product: CASSAGRDRGNSPLHF.

The chain couples TRBV2 to TRBJ1-1; TRBD1 matches 7 bases. Germline V gives CDR1 SNHLY, CDR2 FYNNEI. J gave up 8 bases and V 6 bases, and 6 bases lay outside the gene matches. This CDR3 is 12 amino acids long. CDR3 loop: CASRHGQVEAFF. The CDR3 DNA follows: TGTGCCAGCAGACACGGACAGGTCGAAGCTTTCTTT. The full variable domain, its missing parts supplied by reference TRBV2 and TRBJ1-1, is EPEVTQTPSHQVTQMGQEVILRCVPISNHLYFYWYRQILGQKVEFLVSFYNNEISEKSEIFDDQFSVERPDGSNFTLKIRSTKLEDSAMYFCASRHGQVEAFFGQGTRLTVV.

This clone was seen a handful of times. The gene calls are TRBV9 and TRBJ2-3, with 10 nucleotides matching TRBD2. Germline CDR1 reads SGDLS; CDR2 reads YYNGEE. The CDR3 length is 14 residues. V shed 4 bases, J shed 5 bases, and the junction held 4 bases outside the gene matches. The CDR3 sequence: CASSPTSGVDTQYF. For the CDR3, the DNA is TGTGCCAGCAGCCCCACTAGCGGGGTAGATACGCAGTATTTT.

The chain couples TRBV29-1 to TRBJ2-3; 7 bases map to TRBD2. The ends lost 4 bases at V and 3 bases at J; junction bases unmatched: 4. Germline-derived CDR1 and CDR2 are SQVTM and ANQGSEA. The CDR3 spans 13 residues. The chain's CDR3 is CSVVGTITDTQYF. The CDR3 DNA follows: TGCAGCGTTGTTGGGACTATTACAGATACGCAGTATTTT.

As regards this clone: With a much larger clone just one base away, this may be a read error. V is TRBV6-6 and J is TRBJ2-3; 11 nucleotides match TRBD2. Germline-derived CDR1 and CDR2 are MNHNY and SVGAGI (reference sequence). CDR3 length: 14 amino acids. V lost 6 bases to trimming and J lost 2 bases; unmatched junction nucleotides: 1. CDR3 sequence (DNA): TGTGCCAGCAGACTAGCGGGGGTCACAGATACGCAGTATTTT. Amino acids: CASRLAGVTDTQYF.

The chain employs TRBV18 and TRBJ2-2, with a possible D match to TRBD2 (6 bases). Trimming left V 6 bases short and J 6 bases short, with 20 bases between. The length of the CDR3 is 16 residues. The germline V gene encodes CDR1 KGHSH and CDR2 LQKENI. The CDR3 nucleotides are TGTGCCAGCTCCCTTGGCGGGGCCCACAGCGCCGGGGAGCTGTTTTTT. This translates into CASSLGGAHSAGELFF.

This clone occurred a few times. The gene calls are TRBV6-1 and TRBJ1-2; D gene unclear. Trimming cost V 6 bases and J 4 bases, with 15 bases left between them. The CDR3 contains 14 residues. Germline loops: CDR1 MNHNS, CDR2 SASEGT. CDR3 sequence reads: CASSPAPTAYGYTF. The DNA of the CDR3 is TGTGCCAGCAGCCCAGCCCCCACGGCCTATGGCTACACCTTC.

There are a few counts of this clone. The rearrangement links TRBV20-1 to TRBJ1-6; no clear D. Germline V CDR1 and CDR2: DFQATT, SNEGSKA (reference sequence). The CDR3 runs to 9 residues. As DNA, the CDR3 is TGCCGTACGGGTTCACCCCTCCACTTT. Translation gives CRTGSPLHF.

This clone was counted a few times. The CDR3 DNA reads TGTGCCAGCAGTGATGGCCCCGGGGAGCTGTTTTTT. Translation gives CASSDGPGELFF. This chain uses TRBV2 with TRBJ2-2; D is unclear. Germline lookup yields CDR1 SNHLY and CDR2 FYNNEI. The CDR3 is 12 residues long. Trimming pared 3 bases from V and 6 bases from J, leaving 5 bases between.

This clone was observed a handful of times. CDR3 protein: CASSLIQSTDTQYF. CDR3 DNA sequence: TGCGCCAGCAGCTTGATACAGAGCACAGATACGCAGTATTTT. The rearrangement uses TRBV5-1 and TRBJ2-3; D ambiguous. The germline gives CDR1 SGHRS, CDR2 YFSETQ. This CDR3 spans 14 amino acids. V shed 1 base and J shed 0 bases, with 6 bases lying between them. The variable domain in full, with the rest retrieved from reference TRBV5-1 and TRBJ2-3, is KAGVTQTPRYLIKTRGQQVTLSCSPISGHRSVSWYQQTPGQGLQFLFEYFSETQRNKGNFPGRFSGRQFSNSRSEMNVSTLELGDSALYLCASSLIQSTDTQYFGPGTRLTVL.

This chain uses TRBV7-7 with TRBJ2-1, with 8 bases that match TRBD2. The CDR3 is 14 residues long. Losses at the gene ends were 3 bases for V and 7 bases for J; bases not matched to a gene: 5. CDR1 is SSHAT, CDR2 FNYEAQ, per germline (reference sequence). This CDR3 is CASSLAGGGNEQFF. As DNA, the CDR3 is TGTGCCAGCAGCTTGGCGGGGGGAGGAAATGAGCAGTTCTTC.

V and J are TRBV7-9 and TRBJ2-1, with TRBD1 identical over 7 bases. Unmatched junction bases numbered 2, after V lost 0 bases and J lost 6 bases. The CDR3 has 14 amino acids. Germline CDR1 reads SEHNR; CDR2 reads FQNEAQ (reference sequence). The CDR3 here is CASSLASGGNEQFF. CDR3 nucleotides: TGTGCCAGCAGCTTAGCGTCAGGGGGCAATGAGCAGTTCTTC.

The V call is TRBV9, the J call TRBJ1-2, with a weak D call TRBD1 (6 bases). Germline CDR1 is SGDLS and CDR2 is YYNGEE. Trimming cost V 4 bases and J 3 bases, with 13 bases left between them. The CDR3 consists of 14 residues. CDR3 coding DNA: TGTGCCAGCAGCCCCCGAGCAGGGGACTATGGCTACACCTTC. This encodes CASSPRAGDYGYTF.

The V gene is TRBV30, the J gene TRBJ1-2, with D unclear. CDR1 GTSNPN and CDR2 SVGIG come from the germline V gene (reference sequence). Trimming removed 2 bases from V and 4 bases from J, with 20 bases in between. The CDR3 loop spans 16 amino acids. The CDR3: CAWSTVGHPATYGYTF. As DNA, the CDR3 is TGTGCCTGGAGTACCGTGGGCCACCCCGCGACCTATGGCTACACCTTC. The whole variable domain, remainder taken from reference TRBV30 and TRBJ1-2, is SQTIHQWPATLVQPVGSPLSLECTVEGTSNPNLYWYRQAAGRGLQLLFYSVGIGQISSEVPQNLSASRPQDRQFILSSKKLLLSDSGFYLCAWSTVGHPATYGYTFGSGTRLTVV.

This chain joins TRBV10-2 and TRBJ1-2; possible D gene TRBD1, 6 bases. Germline V gene sequence: CDR1 WSHSY, CDR2 SAAADI. Trimming removed 2 bases from V and 7 bases from J, with 17 bases in between. The CDR3 loop spans 15 amino acids. The CDR3 nucleotides are TGCGCCAGCAGTGAGCTGGCAGGGGCTATACCTGGCTACACCTTC. It is translated as CASSELAGAIPGYTF.

The chain is built from TRBV7-9 and TRBJ1-2, with D possibly TRBD1 on 5 matching bases. CDR3 length: 15 amino acids. V lost 0 bases to trimming and J lost 7 bases, with 15 bases between them. From germline, CDR1 is SEHNR and CDR2 FQNEAQ (reference sequence). CDR3 coding DNA: TGTGCCAGCAGCTTAGCGGGTCAGGGAAGAAGTGGCTACACCTTC. It is translated as CASSLAGQGRSGYTF.

This clone was detected ten times or more. Other DNA sequences in this specimen translate into the identical CDR3. The chain employs TRBV30 and TRBJ1-5; no clear D. The V gene lost 1 base and the J gene lost 1 base, with 5 bases spanning the gap. There are 13 residues in the CDR3. Per the germline V gene, CDR1 is GTSNPN and CDR2 is SVGIG (reference sequence). The CDR3 spells CAWSADSNQPQHF. The CDR3 DNA reads as TGTGCCTGGAGTGCAGACAGCAATCAGCCCCAGCATTTT. The full variable domain, completed using reference TRBV30 and TRBJ1-5, is SQTIHQWPATLVQPVGSPLSLECTVEGTSNPNLYWYRQAAGRGLQLLFYSVGIGQISSEVPQNLSASRPQDRQFILSSKKLLLSDSGFYLCAWSADSNQPQHFGDGTRLSIL.

This clone was detected only a few times. The CDR3 is CASSQEGIGEASEKLFF. For the CDR3, the DNA is TGTGCCAGCAGCCAAGAAGGCATCGGGGAGGCGAGTGAAAAACTGTTTTTT. The chain uses TRBV4-2 and TRBJ1-4, with unresolved D. CDR1 and CDR2 from the germline V gene are LGHNA and YNFKEQ. The CDR3 has 17 residues. Trimming shortened V by 0 bases and J by 7 bases, and 18 bases separated the two germline ends.

In its sample, this clone was seen a few times. The gene calls are TRBV28 and TRBJ1-3; D might be TRBD1 (5 bases). With 6 bases removed from V and 0 bases from J, the gap between germline ends came to 12 bases. Germline-derived CDR1 and CDR2 are MDHEN and SYDVKM. The CDR3 consists of 15 residues. The CDR3 here is CASSTYRISGNTIYF. The CDR3 DNA reads TGTGCCAGCAGCACATACAGGATCTCTGGAAACACCATATATTTT.

The chain recombines TRBV6-1 with TRBJ1-5; 7 bases line up with TRBD1. V was clipped by 4 bases and J by 4 bases; unmatched bases: 4. The germline V gene encodes CDR1 MNHNS and CDR2 SASEGT. The CDR3 length is 14 residues. The CDR3 bases are TGTGCCAGCAGTGTGACAGGGAAGAATCAGCCCCAGCATTTT. Translating gives CASSVTGKNQPQHF.

With respect to this clone: Within the sample, other DNA sequences also encode this same CDR3. This chain connects TRBV28 to TRBJ1-1; D uncertain. Between the trimmed V and J ends, which lost 7 bases and 2 bases, there was a span of 8 bases. This CDR3 comprises 12 residues. Germline V gene data show CDR1 as MDHEN and CDR2 as SYDVKM. This chain's CDR3 is CASTRFNTEAFF. In DNA, the CDR3 is TGTGCCAGCACCAGATTCAACACTGAAGCTTTCTTT. The entire variable domain, with the rest obtained from reference TRBV28 and TRBJ1-1, is as follows: DVKVTQSSRYLVKRTGEKVFLECVQDMDHENMFWYRQDPGLGLRLIYFSYDVKMKEKGDIPEGYSVSREKKERFSLILESASTNQTSMYLCASTRFNTEAFFGQGTRLTVV.

The chain carries TRBV30 and TRBJ1-5, with 8 nucleotides matching TRBD1. The CDR3 contains 14 residues. Trimming removed 2 bases from V and 5 bases from J; junction bases left unmatched: 5. Looked up from germline, CDR1 is GTSNPN and CDR2 is SVGIG (reference sequence). The CDR3 bases are TGTGCCTGGAGTCAGGCAGGGGGCCATCAGCCCCAGCATTTT. Its translation: CAWSQAGGHQPQHF.

The V call is TRBV7-2, the J call TRBJ2-3; 8 bases fit TRBD2. V lost 8 bases to trimming and J lost 4 bases; unmatched junction nucleotides: 11. Germline-derived CDR1 and CDR2 are SGHTA and FQGNSA. This CDR3 contains 15 residues. CDR3 protein: CASLFAVGGADTQYF. The CDR3 nucleotides are TGTGCCAGCCTATTCGCGGTCGGGGGGGCAGATACGCAGTATTTT. Filled out from reference TRBV7-2 and TRBJ2-3, the complete variable domain reads GAGVSQSPSNKVTEKGKDVELRCDPISGHTALYWYRQSLGQGLEFLIYFQGNSAPDKSGLPSDRFSAERTGGSVSTLTIQRTQQEDSAVYLCASLFAVGGADTQYFGPGTRLTVL.

This clone was seen at least ten times. V is TRBV7-2 and J is TRBJ2-5, with D tentatively TRBD1 (6 bases). The length of the CDR3 is 11 residues. With 8 bases removed from V and 5 bases from J, the gap between germline ends came to 9 bases. Per germline, CDR1 SGHTA and CDR2 FQGNSA. This CDR3 is CASLGAETQYF. The CDR3 DNA is TGTGCCAGCCTGGGGGCGGAGACCCAGTACTTC.

V and J are TRBV28 and TRBJ1-2, with 8 bases identical to TRBD1. From germline, CDR1 is MDHEN and CDR2 SYDVKM. V shed 3 bases and J 4 bases; nucleotides not matched to a gene: 1. The CDR3 length is 13 residues. The CDR3 DNA reads as TGTGCCAGCAGTTTGACAGGGGTCTATGGCTACACCTTC. Residues: CASSLTGVYGYTF.